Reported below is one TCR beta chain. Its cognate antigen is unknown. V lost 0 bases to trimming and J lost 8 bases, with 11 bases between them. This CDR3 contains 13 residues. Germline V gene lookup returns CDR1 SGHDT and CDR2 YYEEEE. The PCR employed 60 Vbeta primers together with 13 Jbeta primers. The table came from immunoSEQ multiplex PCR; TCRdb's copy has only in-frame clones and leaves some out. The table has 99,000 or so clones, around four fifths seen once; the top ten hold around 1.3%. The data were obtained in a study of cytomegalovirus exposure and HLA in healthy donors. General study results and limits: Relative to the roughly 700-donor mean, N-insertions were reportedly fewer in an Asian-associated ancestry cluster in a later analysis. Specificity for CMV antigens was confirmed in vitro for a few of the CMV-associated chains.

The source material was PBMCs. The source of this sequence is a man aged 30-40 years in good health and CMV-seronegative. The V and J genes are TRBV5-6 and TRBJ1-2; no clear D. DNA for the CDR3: TGTGCCAGCAGCTTGGACCGGGGTGGAGGCTACACCTTC. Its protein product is CASSLDRGGGYTF.